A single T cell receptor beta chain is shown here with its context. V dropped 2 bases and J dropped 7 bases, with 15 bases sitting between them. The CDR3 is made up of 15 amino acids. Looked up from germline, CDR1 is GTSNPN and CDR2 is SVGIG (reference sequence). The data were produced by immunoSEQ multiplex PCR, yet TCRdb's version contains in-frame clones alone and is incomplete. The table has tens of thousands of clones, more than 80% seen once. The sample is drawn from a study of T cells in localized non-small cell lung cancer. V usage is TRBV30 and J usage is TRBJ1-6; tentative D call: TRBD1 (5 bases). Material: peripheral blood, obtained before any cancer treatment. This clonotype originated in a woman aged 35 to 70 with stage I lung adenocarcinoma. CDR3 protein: CAWSMDTKGNSPLHF. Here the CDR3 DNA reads TGTGCCTGGAGTATGGACACTAAAGGAAATTCACCCCTCCACTTT.